The clone carrying this TCR beta chain was recorded a few times. The antigen is not known. This sample is drawn from a study of regulatory T cells in long-lasting Graves disease. Study context: Over 5 years of antithyroid drugs with positive TSH receptor antibodies was taken to mean persistent Graves' disease. Overall study results and limits: Favored gene segments in persistent disease were TRBV28, TRBJ1-2 and TRBJ2-5.

Germline CDR1 and CDR2: SEHNR and FQNEAQ (reference sequence). The CDR3 spans 15 residues. Deletions cut 3 bases from V and 7 bases from J, with 13 bases between. Construction of the TCR beta libraries employed iRepertoire HTBI primers in conjunction with Arm-PCR of CDR3 regions. TCRdb passed the multiplex PCR reads through MiXCR, listing each CDR3 protein once. The table lists some 420,000 distinct CDR3 sequences, about 20% of them singletons. Time point of the sample: persistent/refractory GD, antithyroid drugs over 5 years with positive TRAb. Extracted PBMC RNA gave rise to the TCR library. The clonotype was recovered from a female donor with Graves disease. The sample here was peripheral blood mononuclear cells (PBMCs), taken when the disease was refractory, from a patient treated with antithyroid drugs. This sequence joins TRBV7-9 and TRBJ1-6, with TRBD1 as a possible D gene (6 bases). Here the CDR3 reads CASSFAGGVNSPLHF. In DNA form, the CDR3 reads TGTGCCAGCAGCTTCGCCGGGGGCGTAAATTCACCCCTCCACTTT.